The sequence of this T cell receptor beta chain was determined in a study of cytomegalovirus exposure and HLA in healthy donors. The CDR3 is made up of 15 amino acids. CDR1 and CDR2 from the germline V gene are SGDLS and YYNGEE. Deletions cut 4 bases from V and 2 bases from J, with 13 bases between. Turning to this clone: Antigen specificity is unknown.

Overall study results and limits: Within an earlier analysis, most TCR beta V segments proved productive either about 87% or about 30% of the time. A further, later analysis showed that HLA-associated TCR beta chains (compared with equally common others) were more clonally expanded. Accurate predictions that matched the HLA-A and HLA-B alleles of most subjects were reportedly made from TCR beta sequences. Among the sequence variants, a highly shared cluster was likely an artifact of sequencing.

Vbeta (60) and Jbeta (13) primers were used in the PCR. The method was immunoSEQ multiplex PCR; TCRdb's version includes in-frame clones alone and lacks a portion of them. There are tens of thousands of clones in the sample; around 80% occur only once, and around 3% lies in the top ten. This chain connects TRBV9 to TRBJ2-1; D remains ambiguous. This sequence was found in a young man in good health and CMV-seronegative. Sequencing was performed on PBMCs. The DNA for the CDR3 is TGTGCCAGCAGCCGCAATTTGGCAGCCTACAATGAGCAGTTCTTC. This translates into CASSRNLAAYNEQFF.